This TCR beta chain was sequenced in a study of blood T cells in healthy people across ages. Together with a sample-barcoded 5' primer, a J-beta primer mix was included in a second PCR lasting roughly 7 to 11 cycles. TCRdb ran MiXCR on the 5' RACE reads and lists one entry per CDR3 protein. The sample includes roughly 1.9 million distinct CDR3 sequences, more than 35% of them seen just once. There are 15 residues in the CDR3. Trimming at V came to 6 bases and at J to 11 bases, leaving 18 bases not matched to a gene. CDR1 is SGHTA and CDR2 is FQGNSA in the germline V gene. The sample consisted of blood. This chain connects TRBV7-2 to TRBJ2-5; TRBD1 matches 7 bases. The TCR sequence derives from a human donor in good health. CDR3 residues: CASSRRDSWNNEQYF. The CDR3 DNA follows: TGTGCCAGCAGTCGACGGGACAGTTGGAACAATGAGCAGTACTTC.